Below, 16 T cell receptor beta chains from the same sample are listed, as sequenced in a study of a mutant IDH1 vaccine in newly diagnosed glioma. Stated time point: week 5, during vaccination. Topical imiquimod accompanied each vaccine dose, which consisted of 300 ug of mutant IDH1 20-mer peptide. Their antigens remain unidentified. Generated by immunoSEQ multiplex PCR, the TCRdb table keeps only in-frame clones and is missing some. The sample includes 50,000 to 75,000 clones, 80% to 90% of them seen just once. The sample consisted of PBMCs, taken from a glioma patient whose treatment included an IDH1 peptide vaccine. The receptors stem from a woman in her fifties or sixties with glioma.

The chain combines TRBV14 with TRBJ2-2; D gene uncertain. Trimming took 6 bases from V and 4 from J, leaving 9 bases between them. CDR1 and CDR2 from the germline V gene are SGHDN and FVKESK. This CDR3 has 13 amino acids. CDR3 in DNA: TGTGCCAGCAGTCCTGTCCCCACCGGGGAGCTGTTTTTT. Translating it yields CASSPVPTGELFF. Variable domain in full (rest from reference TRBV14 and TRBJ2-2): EAGVTQFPSHSVIEKGQTVTLRCDPISGHDNLYWYRRVMGKEIKFLLHFVKESKQDESGMPNNRFLAERTGGTYSTLKVQPAELEDSGVYFCASSPVPTGELFFGEGSRLTVL.

To note about this clone: The junction and the germline gene differ at one end; a read error may be behind it. V usage is TRBV11-2 and J usage is TRBJ1-3; the D gene is possibly TRBD1 (6 bases). The germline CDR1 and CDR2 sequences are SGHAT and FQNNGV. CDR3 length: 14 residues. The CDR3 region is CVSSLGGQRNTIYF. In nucleotides, the CDR3 is TGTGTCAGCAGCCTGGGGGGGCAGCGAAACACCATATATTTT.

The genes are TRBV27 and TRBJ1-2; TRBD1 matches 10 bases. CDR1 is MNHEY, CDR2 SMNVEV, per germline (reference sequence). J gave up 7 bases and V 5 bases, and 7 bases lay outside the gene matches. This CDR3 region has 14 residues. CDR3 in amino acids: CASSPTGTGVGYTF. CDR3 sequence (DNA): TGTGCCAGCAGTCCCACCGGGACAGGGGTTGGCTACACCTTC.

The chain employs TRBV6-6 and TRBJ2-5; D is possibly TRBD2 (6 bases). Deletions cut 2 bases from V and 4 bases from J, with 8 bases between. This CDR3 is built from 13 residues. Germline assignment: CDR1 MNHNY and CDR2 SVGAGI (reference sequence). The CDR3 DNA reads as TGTGCCAGCAGTTACGCGGGGACAGAGACCCAGTACTTC. Amino acids: CASSYAGTETQYF.

DNA for the CDR3: TGTGCCAGTACACCCGGGACAGGGGCCGCCTACGAGCAGTACTTC. Protein sequence: CASTPGTGAAYEQYF. The gene calls are TRBV19 and TRBJ2-7; 10 bases align to TRBD1. Trimming took 7 bases from V and 2 from J; bases not matched to a gene: 8. The CDR3 is 15 amino acids. Germline CDR1 LNHDA, CDR2 SQIVND (reference sequence).

CDR3 in DNA: TGTGCTAGTGTGGACAGGCTCGGGGGCTACACCTTC. This encodes CASVDRLGGYTF. The V gene is TRBV12-5, the J gene TRBJ1-2, with 7 bases identical to TRBD1. V was clipped by 7 bases and J by 8 bases; unmatched bases: 7. Per the germline V gene, CDR1 is LGHNT and CDR2 is FRNRAP. This CDR3 is built from 12 residues.

V is TRBV7-9 and J is TRBJ2-7, with TRBD2 matching over 14 bases. There are 14 residues in the CDR3. Trimming removed 4 bases from V and 6 bases from J; junction bases left unmatched: 2. From germline, CDR1 is SEHNR and CDR2 FQNEAQ (reference sequence). Here the CDR3 DNA reads TGTGCCAGCAGCTCCGGACTAGCGGGGGGCGAGCAGTACTTC. This translates into CASSSGLAGGEQYF.

The chain links TRBV29-1 to TRBJ2-3, with a weak D call TRBD2 (6 bases). Germline V gives CDR1 SQVTM, CDR2 ANQGSEA. V was cut by 4 bases and J by 2 bases, with 10 bases left in between. This CDR3 region has 13 residues. CDR3 sequence reads: CSVGAGTTDTQYF. Here the CDR3 DNA reads TGCAGCGTTGGGGCGGGGACCACAGATACGCAGTATTTT.

This chain uses TRBV19 with TRBJ2-7; D is perhaps TRBD1 (5 bases). V dropped 6 bases and J dropped 0 bases, with 12 bases sitting between them. The CDR3 runs 14 residues. Germline-derived CDR1 and CDR2 are LNHDA and SQIVND (reference sequence). In nucleotides, the CDR3 is TGTGCCAGTAGGCCCACAGGATCCTCCTACGAGCAGTACTTC. It encodes CASRPTGSSYEQYF.

The chain recombines TRBV7-2 with TRBJ1-1; D possibly corresponds to TRBD1 (6 bases). Trimming took 4 bases from V and 0 from J, leaving 9 bases between them. CDR1 is SGHTA and CDR2 is FQGNSA in the germline V gene. The CDR3 extends over 14 amino acids. CDR3 DNA: TGTGCCAGCAGCTCACGACAGGTGAACACTGAAGCTTTCTTT. Translated, it gives CASSSRQVNTEAFF.

The rearrangement uses TRBV7-2 and TRBJ1-4; 7 positions agree with TRBD1. The V gene end was trimmed by 1 base and the J gene end by 7 bases; junction bases not matched to a gene: 6. Germline loops: CDR1 SGHTA, CDR2 FQGNSA. This CDR3 is 15 amino acids long. CDR3 DNA: TGTGCCAGCAGCTTAGGAGACAGGGAGAGTGAAAAACTGTTTTTT. As protein: CASSLGDRESEKLFF.

The V gene is TRBV9, the J gene TRBJ1-6; possibly TRBD1 for D (6 bases). This CDR3 region has 15 residues. V was pared by 5 bases and J by 0 bases, with 9 bases between. Looked up from germline, CDR1 is SGDLS and CDR2 is YYNGEE. CDR3 residues: CASRQGSSYNSPLHF. CDR3 coding DNA: TGTGCCAGCAGACAGGGAAGCTCCTATAATTCACCCCTCCACTTT.

The chain carries TRBV11-3 and TRBJ1-4, with TRBD1 as a possible D gene (5 bases). V lost 8 bases, J lost 8 bases, and 15 bases lay in between. The germline CDR1 and CDR2 sequences are SGHNT and YENEEA. This CDR3 is built from 13 residues. This CDR3 reads CASGEGSKEKLFF. The CDR3 DNA sequence: TGTGCCAGCGGGGAGGGGAGCAAAGAAAAACTGTTTTTT.

The genes are TRBV9 and TRBJ1-3, with D perhaps matching TRBD1 (5 bases). Germline V gene sequence: CDR1 SGDLS, CDR2 YYNGEE. The CDR3 contains 14 residues. V was pared by 7 bases and J by 2 bases, with 13 bases between. The CDR3 loop is CASGGVGAGNTIYF. In DNA, the CDR3 is TGTGCCAGCGGGGGGGTTGGCGCTGGAAACACCATATATTTT.

This chain uses TRBV5-1 with TRBJ2-3; tentatively, D is TRBD1 (5 bases). Germline CDR1 SGHRS, CDR2 YFSETQ. Trimming left V 0 bases short and J 2 bases short, with 7 bases between. This CDR3 contains 14 residues. For the CDR3, the DNA is TGCGCCAGCAGCTTGGCACAGGACACAGATACGCAGTATTTT. This gives the protein CASSLAQDTDTQYF.

The chain is built from TRBV20-1 and TRBJ1-2; D uncertain. Per germline, CDR1 DFQATT and CDR2 SNEGSKA (reference sequence). V dropped 1 base and J dropped 8 bases, with 8 bases sitting between them. This CDR3 has 11 residues. The CDR3, as DNA: TGCAGTGCTAGAGGGGCGGCGGGCTACACCTTC. Protein sequence: CSARGAAGYTF.